This entry lists 8 T cell receptor beta chains sequenced from one sample in a study of T cell responses to AZD1222 COVID-19 vaccine. TCRdb keeps only in-frame clones here, not all; method: immunoSEQ multiplex PCR. The sample carries around 150,000 clones, approximately 94% recorded once. This sample comprised peripheral blood, obtained on day 0 of AZD1222 vaccination. Receptors originate from an adult in good health.

The J gene is TRBJ2-2, the V gene TRBV14, with 11 bases aligning to TRBD2. Germline V gives CDR1 SGHDN, CDR2 FVKESK. The CDR3 runs to 17 residues. V lost 4 bases, J lost 7 bases, and 11 bases stayed unmatched. In DNA, the CDR3 is TGTGCCAGCAGCCCCGAACCGGGACTAGCGGTAAACGGGGAGCTGTTTTTT. This encodes CASSPEPGLAVNGELFF.

The chain recombines TRBV15 with TRBJ1-5, with a tentative D call TRBD1 (6 bases). The V end was cut by 0 bases, the J end by 3 bases, with 9 bases between. Germline V CDR1 and CDR2: LNHNV, YYDKDF (reference sequence). The length of the CDR3 is 15 residues. This CDR3 reads CATSREDRINQPQHF. The CDR3 region has the DNA TGTGCCACCAGCAGAGAAGACAGGATCAATCAGCCCCAGCATTTT.

J is TRBJ2-7 and V is TRBV9; TRBD2 matches 10 bases. V gave up 7 bases and J gave up 6 bases; unmatched junction bases: 4. CDR3 length: 12 amino acids. Germline lookup yields CDR1 SGDLS and CDR2 YYNGEE. For the CDR3, the DNA is TGTGCCAGCGGTCGACTAGCGGGCGAGCAGTACTTC. It yields the protein CASGRLAGEQYF.

The chain combines TRBV24-1 with TRBJ1-4; D perhaps matches TRBD1 (5 bases). CDR3 length equals 15 residues. CDR1 is KGHDR and CDR2 is SFDVKD in the germline V gene. The V gene lost 12 bases and the J gene lost 8 bases, with 24 bases spanning the gap. As DNA, the CDR3 is TGTGCCCCCCCCTTCTCTGCGGGGGAAGGCGAAAAACTGTTTTTT. This sequence encodes CAPPFSAGEGEKLFF.

The chain combines TRBV5-5 with TRBJ2-1; 12 bases match TRBD2. Germline lookup yields CDR1 SGHKS and CDR2 YYEKEE (reference sequence). Unmatched junction bases numbered 4, after V lost 0 bases and J lost 9 bases. The CDR3 loop spans 15 amino acids. CDR3 nucleotides: TGTGCCAGCAGCTTGGGGTCTAGCGGGAGGGTTGAGCAGTTCTTC. Translation gives CASSLGSSGRVEQFF.

The chain joins TRBV7-9 to TRBJ1-4; possible D gene TRBD1, 5 bases. Germline V gene data show CDR1 as SEHNR and CDR2 as FQNEAQ (reference sequence). This CDR3 is 15 amino acids long. Trimming took 2 bases from V and 5 from J, leaving 12 bases between them. This chain's CDR3 is CASSLIRGRNEKLFF. CDR3 nucleotides: TGTGCCAGCAGCTTAATCCGGGGCCGAAATGAAAAACTGTTTTTT. Variable domain in full (rest from reference TRBV7-9 and TRBJ1-4): DTGVSQNPRHKITKRGQNVTFRCDPISEHNRLYWYRQTLGQGPEFLTYFQNEAQLEKSRLLSDRFSAERPKGSFSTLEIQRTEQGDSAMYLCASSLIRGRNEKLFFGSGTQLSVL.

The chain has TRBV30 and TRBJ1-1; no clear D gene. Trimming cost V 7 bases and J 0 bases, with 6 bases left between them. This CDR3 spans 11 amino acids. Per germline, CDR1 GTSNPN and CDR2 SVGIG (reference sequence). The CDR3 nucleotides read TGTGCCTTGGGCATGAACACTGAAGCTTTCTTT. Protein: CALGMNTEAFF.

The rearrangement uses TRBV6-1 and TRBJ1-2; D perhaps matches TRBD1 (5 bases). From germline, CDR1 is MNHNS and CDR2 SASEGT. The CDR3 is 16 residues long. V gave up 1 base and J gave up 3 bases, with 15 bases separating them. Written as DNA, the CDR3 is TGTGCCAGCAGTGAAGGGGGCTACGAGGGGCACTATGGCTACACCTTC. Translation gives CASSEGGYEGHYGYTF.